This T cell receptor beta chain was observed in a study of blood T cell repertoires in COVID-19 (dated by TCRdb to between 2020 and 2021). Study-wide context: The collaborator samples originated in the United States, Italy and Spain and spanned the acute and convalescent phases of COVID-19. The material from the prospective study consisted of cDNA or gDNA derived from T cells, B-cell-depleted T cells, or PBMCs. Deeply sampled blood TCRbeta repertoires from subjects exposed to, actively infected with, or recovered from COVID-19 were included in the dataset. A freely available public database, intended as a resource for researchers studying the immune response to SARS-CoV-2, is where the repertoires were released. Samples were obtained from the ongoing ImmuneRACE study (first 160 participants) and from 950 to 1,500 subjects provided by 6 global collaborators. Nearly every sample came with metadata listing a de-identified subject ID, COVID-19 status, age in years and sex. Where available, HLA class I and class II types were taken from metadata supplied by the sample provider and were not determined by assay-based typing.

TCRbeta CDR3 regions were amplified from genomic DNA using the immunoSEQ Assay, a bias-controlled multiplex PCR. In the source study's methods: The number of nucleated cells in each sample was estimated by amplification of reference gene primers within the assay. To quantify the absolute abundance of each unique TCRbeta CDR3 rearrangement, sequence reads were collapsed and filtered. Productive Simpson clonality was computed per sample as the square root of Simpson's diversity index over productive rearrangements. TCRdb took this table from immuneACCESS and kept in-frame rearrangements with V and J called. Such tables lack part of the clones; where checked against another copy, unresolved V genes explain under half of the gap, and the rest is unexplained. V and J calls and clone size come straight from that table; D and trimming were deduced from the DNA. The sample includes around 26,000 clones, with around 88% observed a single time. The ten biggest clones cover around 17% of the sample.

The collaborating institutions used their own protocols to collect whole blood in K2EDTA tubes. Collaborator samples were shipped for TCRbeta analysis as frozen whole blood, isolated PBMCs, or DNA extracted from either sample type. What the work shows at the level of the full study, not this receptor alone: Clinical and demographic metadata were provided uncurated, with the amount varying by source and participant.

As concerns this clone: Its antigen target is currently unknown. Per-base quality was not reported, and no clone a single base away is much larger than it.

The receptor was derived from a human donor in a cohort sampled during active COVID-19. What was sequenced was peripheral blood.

CDR3 region: CASRPRTSLNLETQYF. Here is the DNA: TGTGCCAGCCGACCGCGGACTAGCTTAAATTTAGAGACCCAGTACTTC. The sequence joins TRBV7-2 to TRBJ2-5; TRBD2 lines up with 8 middle nucleotides. The CDR3 spans 16 residues, from the cysteine through the phenylalanine. Just CDR3 DNA is preserved here, 48 bases in frame from base 1. V loses 8 bases at its end and J loses 4 bases; junction bases beyond the gene matches: 15. CDR1 and CDR2, per the germline V gene, are SGHTA and FQGNSA.